What follows describes a single TCR beta chain. The target of this receptor is not known. Base qualities were left out, and no much larger clone turns up one base away. This specimen comes from a study of OX40 agonist ivuxolimab in advanced cancers. Regarding the complete study: Ivuxolimab was an agonistic, fully human IgG2 monoclonal antibody directed against OX40 (CD134), a costimulatory receptor. The monotherapy dose-escalation portion (N of about 50 patients) of the phase I ivuxolimab trial is reported in the paper. Peripheral TCRbeta sequencing was intended to test whether TCR sequence diversity was altered and clonal T-cell expansion was caused by ivuxolimab. Intravenous ivuxolimab was administered to patients every 2 weeks at six dose levels: 0.01, 0.1, 0.3, 1.5, 3 and 10 mg/kg. Patients were allowed to have had prior anti-PD-1, anti-PD-L1 or anti-CTLA-4 therapy, and more than 35% of the dose-escalation patients had been treated with checkpoint inhibitors. Partial responses occurred in three dose-escalation patients: two with cutaneous melanoma and one with hepatocellular carcinoma. Of the approximately 50 dose-escalation patients, hepatocellular carcinoma was present in 19, melanoma in approximately 15, renal cell carcinoma in 9 and head and neck cancer in 9. In the dose-escalation cohort, approximately 82% of patients were male, and the mean age was approximately 55 years, with a range of roughly 23 to 85.

Overall study outcomes, separate from this receptor: Partial responders in the 0.1-3.0 mg/kg groups had among the lowest normalized peripheral clonal expansion, especially among CD8+ T cells. Which antigens the clonally expanded peripheral T cells were specific for was not determined. After ivuxolimab, expanded clones were on average more numerous among CD8+ T cells than among CD4+ T cells. Low levels of normalized T-cell clonal expansion were also seen in some patients who did not respond. At doses of 0.1 to 3.0 mg/kg, clonal expansion of both CD4+ and CD8+ T cells in blood was seen between baseline and week 6.

The trial excluded patients who had a history of autoimmune disease or were on systemic immunosuppression. In every dose cohort, peripheral blood was drawn for TCR sequencing at baseline, cycle 4 day 1, and cycle 7 day 1. Samples came from an open-label, multicenter, first-in-human phase I dose-escalation trial of ivuxolimab. Adults with locally advanced or metastatic melanoma, renal cell, hepatocellular, or head and neck squamous cell carcinoma were enrolled in the trial. CD4+ and CD8+ T cells were sorted separately from peripheral blood before TCR sequencing. The germline V gene provides CDR1 LGHNA and CDR2 YNFKEQ. The CDR3 measures 15 amino acids from cysteine to phenylalanine. Only the CDR3 DNA stays, 45 bases, in frame from base 1. After removal of 1 base from V and 5 bases from J, the junction retains 7 bases not matched to a gene. Genomic DNA was extracted from sorted cells for sequencing of the TCRbeta CDR3 region. The immunoSEQ Assay was used for sequencing of TCRbeta CDR3 regions. TCRdb obtained this table from immuneACCESS and retained in-frame rearrangements with V and J assigned. These tables miss some clones; where compared with another copy, unresolved V genes account for less than half of the shortfall, and the remainder is unexplained. The sample contains over 75,000 clones, roughly 92% of them found a single time. Together, the top ten hold 1% to 1.3% of the sample.

The TCR sequence derives from an adult with an advanced solid tumor such as melanoma, head and neck, liver or kidney cancer. The chain uses TRBV4-2 and TRBJ2-5; 7 middle bases align to TRBD2. The sequencing used CD4+ or CD8+ T cells sorted from blood, collected in a trial of the OX40 agonist ivuxolimab. The CDR3 reads CASSQVGGSGETQYF. The sequenced DNA: TGTGCCAGCAGCCAAGTGGGCGGGAGTGGGGAGACCCAGTACTTC.